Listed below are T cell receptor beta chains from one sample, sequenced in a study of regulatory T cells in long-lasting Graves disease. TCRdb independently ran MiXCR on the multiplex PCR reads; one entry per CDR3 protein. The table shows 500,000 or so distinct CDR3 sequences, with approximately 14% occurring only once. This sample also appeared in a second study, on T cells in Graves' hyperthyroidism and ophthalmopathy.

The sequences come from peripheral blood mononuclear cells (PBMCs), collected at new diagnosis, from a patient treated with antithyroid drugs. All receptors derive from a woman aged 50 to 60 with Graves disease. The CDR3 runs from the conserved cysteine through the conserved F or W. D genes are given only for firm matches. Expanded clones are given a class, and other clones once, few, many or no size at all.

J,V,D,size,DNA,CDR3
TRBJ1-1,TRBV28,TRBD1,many,TGTGCCAGCAGTGGGGGGACAGGGATCGGTGAAGCTTTCTTT,CASSGGTGIGEAFF
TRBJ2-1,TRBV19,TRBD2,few,TGTGCCAGTAGTATGGGTTGGCGGGAGGGCCGCTACAATGAGCAGTTCTTC,CASSMGWREGRYNEQFF
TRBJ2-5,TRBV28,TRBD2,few,TGTGCCAGCAGTTTTGAGGTGGCTAGCGGGGACCAAGAGACCCAGTACTTC,CASSFEVASGDQETQYF
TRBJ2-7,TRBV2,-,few,TGTGCCAGCAGGTCCGGTGAAGGGGACGAGCAGTACTTC,CASRSGEGDEQYF
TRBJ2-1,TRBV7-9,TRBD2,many,TGTGCCAGCAGCTTAGCGTATCTAGCGGGAGGTTACAATGAGCAGTTCTTC,CASSLAYLAGGYNEQFF
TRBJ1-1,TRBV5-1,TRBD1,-,TGCGCCAGCAGCTGGACAGGGGGGACCACTGAAGCTTTCTTT,CASSWTGGTTEAFF
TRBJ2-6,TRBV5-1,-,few,TGCGCCAGCAGTGCAGGGCAGGCCGGGGCCAACGTCCTGACTTTC,CASSAGQAGANVLTF
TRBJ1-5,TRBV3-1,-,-,TGTGCCAGCAGCCAAGGTGGGCAGTTTTATAGCAATCAGCCCCAGCATTTT,CASSQGGQFYSNQPQHF
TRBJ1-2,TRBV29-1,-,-,TGCAGCGTCTGGACAGAGGACTATGGCTACACCTTC,CSVWTEDYGYTF
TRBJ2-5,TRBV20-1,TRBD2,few,TGCAGTGCTGGAGCGGGAGGGCAAGAGACCCAGTACTTC,CSAGAGGQETQYF
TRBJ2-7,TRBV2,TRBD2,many,TGTGCCAGCAGTGACCCGACTAGCGGGAGTGTATACGAGCAGTACTTC,CASSDPTSGSVYEQYF
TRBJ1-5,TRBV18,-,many,TGTGCCAGCTCACCACCGGGCTCACAGCGTCAGCCCCAGCATTTT,CASSPPGSQRQPQHF
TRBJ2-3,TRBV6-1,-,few,TGTGCCAGCTGGGGTAGCTTGGATACGCAGTATTTT,CASWGSLDTQYF
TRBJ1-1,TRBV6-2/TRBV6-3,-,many,TGTGCCAGCAGTTACATAAACACTGAAGCTTTCTTT,CASSYINTEAFF
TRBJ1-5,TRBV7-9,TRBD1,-,TGTGCCAGCAGCTTAGATATCGGACAGGCGCATAATCAGCCCCAGCATTTT,CASSLDIGQAHNQPQHF
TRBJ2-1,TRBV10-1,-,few,TGCGCCAGCAGCTCGGGGGTCTCTCGGACGGACAATGAGCAGTTCTTC,CASSSGVSRTDNEQFF
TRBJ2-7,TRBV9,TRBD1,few,TGTGCCAGCAGCCCGACAGGGAATGTCGACGAGCAGTACTTC,CASSPTGNVDEQYF
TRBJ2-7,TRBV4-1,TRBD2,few,TGTGCCAGCAGCTTATACCCTAGCGGAACCTACGAGCAGTACTTC,CASSLYPSGTYEQYF
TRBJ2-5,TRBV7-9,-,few,TGTGCCAGCAGCCTGGGGGCTAGCAAACAAGAGACCCAGTACTTC,CASSLGASKQETQYF
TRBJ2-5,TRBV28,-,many,TGTGCCAGCAGTTTGACCCGGGACCTCCTCAAAGAGACCCAGTACTTC,CASSLTRDLLKETQYF
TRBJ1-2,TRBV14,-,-,TGTGCCAGCAGCCAAGGAGGGTTCTATGGCTACACCTTC,CASSQGGFYGYTF
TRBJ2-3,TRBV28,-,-,TGTGCCAGCAGTTTCCAGAGTGTAGGCACAGATACGCAGTATTTT,CASSFQSVGTDTQYF
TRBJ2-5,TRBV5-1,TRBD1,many,TGCGCCAGCAGCTCGGGACAGGAAGAAGAGACCCAGTACTTC,CASSSGQEEETQYF
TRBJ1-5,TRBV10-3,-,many,TGTGCCATCAGTGATGGAAGACAGACGAGCAATCAGCCCCAGCATTTT,CAISDGRQTSNQPQHF
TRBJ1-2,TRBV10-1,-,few,TGCGCCAGCAGTGAGTCGAGGGACTATGGCTACACCTTC,CASSESRDYGYTF
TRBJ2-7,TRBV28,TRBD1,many,TGTGCCAGCAGAAACGGACAGGGCACCTACGAGCAGTACTTC,CASRNGQGTYEQYF
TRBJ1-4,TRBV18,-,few,TGTGCCAGCTCGCCTCGACAGACAAAAAATGAAAAACTGTTTTTT,CASSPRQTKNEKLFF
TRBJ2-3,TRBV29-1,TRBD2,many,TGCAGCGGGGGACTAGCGAGCACAGATACGCAGTATTTT,CSGGLASTDTQYF
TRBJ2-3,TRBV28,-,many,TGTGCCAGCAGTTCCAGGTTGGTTGGCACAGATACGCAGTATTTT,CASSSRLVGTDTQYF
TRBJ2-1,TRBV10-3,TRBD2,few,TGTGCCATCAGTTATTCGGGACTAGCGGGAGGACCTCTCTACAATGAGCAGTTCTTC,CAISYSGLAGGPLYNEQFF
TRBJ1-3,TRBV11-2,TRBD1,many,TGTGCCAGCAGCTCGACAGGGGTCCTCTCTGGAAACACCATATATTTT,CASSSTGVLSGNTIYF
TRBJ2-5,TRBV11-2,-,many,TGTGCCAGCAGCTTGAATAGAAACGGTGCCCAGTACTTC,CASSLNRNGAQYF
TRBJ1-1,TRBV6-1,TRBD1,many,TGTGCCAGCGGCAGGGGGTTGAACACTGAAGCTTTCTTT,CASGRGLNTEAFF
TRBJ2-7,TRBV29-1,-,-,TGCAGCGTTGTCGAACGGACCTGGGACGAGCAGTACTTC,CSVVERTWDEQYF
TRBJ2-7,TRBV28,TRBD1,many,TGTGCCAGCAGTGACCCACCGGGACAGGGGGCCTACGAGCAGTACTTC,CASSDPPGQGAYEQYF
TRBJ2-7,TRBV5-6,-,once,TGTGCCAGCAGCTTGTCCTACAAGCAGTACTTC,CASSLSYKQYF
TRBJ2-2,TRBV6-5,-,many,TGTGCCAGCAGTTACGCAGTTCCCGGGGAGCTGTTTTTT,CASSYAVPGELFF
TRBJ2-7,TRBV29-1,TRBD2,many,TGCAGCGTTGAAGTAGGACTAGCGGGGACCTACGAGCAGTACTTC,CSVEVGLAGTYEQYF
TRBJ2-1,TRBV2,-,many,TGTGCCAGCAGTGTGGGCAGCCCCTCGTGGAATGAGCAGTTCTTC,CASSVGSPSWNEQFF
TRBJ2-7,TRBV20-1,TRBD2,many,TGCAGTGCTAGAGATCTCAGTCGTGTGTGGCTAGCGGGAGGTGTGGACGAGCAGTACTTC,CSARDLSRVWLAGGVDEQYF
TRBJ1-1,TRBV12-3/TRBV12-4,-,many,TGTGCCAGCAGTCTAAGACGGGGGGGGCCGGCCACTGAAGCTTTCTTT,CASSLRRGGPATEAFF
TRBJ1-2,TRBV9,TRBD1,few,TGTGCCAGCAGCGTATTGGACAGGGACTATGGCTACACCTTC,CASSVLDRDYGYTF
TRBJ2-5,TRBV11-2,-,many,TGTGCCAGCAGCTTAATTAGGGGGACAGAGACCCAGTACTTC,CASSLIRGTETQYF
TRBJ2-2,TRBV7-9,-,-,TGTGCCAGCAGCCCCGGACAGAGGAACACCGGGGAGCTGTTTTTT,CASSPGQRNTGELFF
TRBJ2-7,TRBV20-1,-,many,TGCAGTGCTAGAGTACCGGTGAACTACGAGCAGTACTTC,CSARVPVNYEQYF
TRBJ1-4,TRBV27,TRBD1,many,TGTGCCAGCAGTTCACAGGGGCCTGATGAAAAACTGTTTTTT,CASSSQGPDEKLFF
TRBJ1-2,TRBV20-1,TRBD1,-,TGCAGTGCTCCGGACAGGAGAAACTATGGCTACACCTTC,CSAPDRRNYGYTF
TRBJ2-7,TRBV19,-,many,TGTGCCAGTAGTATCAACAGCTTGGCATTCTACGAGCAGTACTTC,CASSINSLAFYEQYF
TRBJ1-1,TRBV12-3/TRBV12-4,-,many,TGTGCCAGCAGAGGGACACCCGGGGGAGCTTTCTTT,CASRGTPGGAFF
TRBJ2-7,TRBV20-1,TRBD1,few,TGCAGTGCTAGAAATTCAGGGACAGGGAGGTGGGAGCAGTACTTC,CSARNSGTGRWEQYF
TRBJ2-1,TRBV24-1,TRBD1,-,TGTGCCACCAGTGATTTCCCGGACAGGATTGAGCAGTTCTTC,CATSDFPDRIEQFF
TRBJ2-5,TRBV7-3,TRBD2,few,TGTGCCAGCAGCACCACTAGCGGGATAGGGGGGGGGCCCCAGTACTTC,CASSTTSGIGGGPQYF
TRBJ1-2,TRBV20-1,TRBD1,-,TGCAGTGCTCCGACCGGGACAGGGGGATATGGCTACACCTTC,CSAPTGTGGYGYTF
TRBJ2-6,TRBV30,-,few,TGTGCCTGGAGAACCGACAGGTTTCCCGACTCTGGGGCCAACGTCCTGACTTTC,CAWRTDRFPDSGANVLTF
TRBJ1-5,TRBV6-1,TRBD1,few,TGTGCCAGCAGGGCGGGACAGGGCTCCCTAAGCGGCAATCAGCCCCAGCATTTT,CASRAGQGSLSGNQPQHF
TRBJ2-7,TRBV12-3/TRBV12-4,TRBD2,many,TGTGCCAGCAGGCGAGCGGGAGTTCCTTACGAGCAGTACTTC,CASRRAGVPYEQYF
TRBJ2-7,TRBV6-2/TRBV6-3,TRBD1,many,TGTGCCAGCAAGCCGGCAGGGGGCTCATACGAGCAGTACTTC,CASKPAGGSYEQYF
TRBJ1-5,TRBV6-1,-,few,TGTGCCAGCGTCGGGGTTCGGGGTCAGCCCCAGCATTTT,CASVGVRGQPQHF